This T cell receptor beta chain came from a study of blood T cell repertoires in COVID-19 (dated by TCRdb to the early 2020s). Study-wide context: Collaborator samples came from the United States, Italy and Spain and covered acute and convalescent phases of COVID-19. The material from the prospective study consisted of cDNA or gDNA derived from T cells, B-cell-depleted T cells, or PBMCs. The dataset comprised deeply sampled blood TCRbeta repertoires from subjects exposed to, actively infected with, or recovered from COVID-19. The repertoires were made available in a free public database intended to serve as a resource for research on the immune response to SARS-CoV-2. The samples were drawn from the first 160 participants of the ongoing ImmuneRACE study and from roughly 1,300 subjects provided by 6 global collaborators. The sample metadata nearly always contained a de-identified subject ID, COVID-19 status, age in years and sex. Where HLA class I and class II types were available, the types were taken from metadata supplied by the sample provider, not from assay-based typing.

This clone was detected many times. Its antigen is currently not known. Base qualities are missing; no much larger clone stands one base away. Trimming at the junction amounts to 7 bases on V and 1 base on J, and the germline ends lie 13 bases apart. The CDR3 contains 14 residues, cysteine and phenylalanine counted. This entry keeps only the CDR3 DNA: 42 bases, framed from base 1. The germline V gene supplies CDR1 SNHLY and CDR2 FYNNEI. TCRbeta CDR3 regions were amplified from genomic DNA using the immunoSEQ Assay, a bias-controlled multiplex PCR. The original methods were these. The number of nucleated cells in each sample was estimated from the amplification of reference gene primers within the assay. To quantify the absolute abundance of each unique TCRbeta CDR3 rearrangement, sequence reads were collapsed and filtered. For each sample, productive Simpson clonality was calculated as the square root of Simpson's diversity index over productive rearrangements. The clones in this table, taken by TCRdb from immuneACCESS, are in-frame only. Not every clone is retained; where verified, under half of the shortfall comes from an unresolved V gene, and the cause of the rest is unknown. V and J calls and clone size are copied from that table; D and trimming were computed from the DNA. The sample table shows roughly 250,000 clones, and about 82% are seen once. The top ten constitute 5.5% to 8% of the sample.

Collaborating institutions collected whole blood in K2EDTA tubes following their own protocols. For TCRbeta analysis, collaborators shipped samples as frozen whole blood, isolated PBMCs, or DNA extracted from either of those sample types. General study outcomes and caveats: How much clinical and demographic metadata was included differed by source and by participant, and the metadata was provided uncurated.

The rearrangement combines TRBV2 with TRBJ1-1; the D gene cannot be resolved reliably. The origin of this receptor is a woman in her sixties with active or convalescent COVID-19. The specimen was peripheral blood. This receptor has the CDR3 CASNRRGPNTEAFF. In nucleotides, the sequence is TGTGCCAGCAACCGGCGCGGTCCGAACACTGAAGCTTTCTTT.